The 20 T cell receptor beta chains below were found in one sample sequenced in a study of neurological immune-mediated disorders. MiXCR was run by TCRdb on the 5' RACE reads, yielding one entry per CDR3 protein. This table holds 55,000 to 70,000 distinct CDR3 sequences, roughly 10% found once. Time point meaning: longitudinal time-point 1 (baseline). Specimen: PBMCs. These receptors originate from a male donor with HTLV-1-associated myelopathy (HAM/TSP).

About this clonotype itself: A single base separates this from a much larger clone, so it may be a read error. CDR3 region: CASSLRGLVGGPSYNEQFF. CDR3 coding DNA: TGTGCCAGCAGCTTACGGGGACTAGTGGGGGGGCCTTCCTACAATGAGCAGTTCTTC. The chain employs TRBV7-3 and TRBJ2-1; 8 nucleotides match TRBD2. Germline V CDR1 and CDR2: SGHTA, FQGTGA. This CDR3 region has 19 residues. V lost 2 bases and J lost 1; bases outside the gene matches: 13.

This clonotype showed up many times. This chain links TRBV20-1 with TRBJ2-7; 7 positions agree with TRBD1. V lost 5 bases and J lost 3; bases outside the gene matches: 10. The CDR3 is 14 residues long. The germline V gene encodes CDR1 DFQATT and CDR2 SNEGSKA (reference sequence). CDR3 coding DNA: TGCAGTGCTGGAGTCCCGGGACAGAGCTACGAGCAGTACTTC. Translating it yields CSAGVPGQSYEQYF.

This clonotype showed up many times. The chain links TRBV5-1 to TRBJ1-6; weak D call: TRBD1 (6 bases). Germline CDR1 reads SGHRS; CDR2 reads YFSETQ. The V end was cut by 3 bases, the J end by 7 bases, with 11 bases between. The CDR3 extends over 14 amino acids. The CDR3 here is CASSSQGGNSPLHF. The CDR3 DNA sequence: TGCGCCAGCAGCTCACAGGGAGGCAATTCACCCCTCCACTTT.

This clonotype has a count of ten or more. The V call is TRBV5-1, the J call TRBJ1-2; TRBD1 might be the D (5 bases). Germline V gives CDR1 SGHRS, CDR2 YFSETQ. V lost 2 bases, J lost 5 bases, and 7 bases lay in between. The CDR3 extends over 12 amino acids. The CDR3 reads CASSLDSYGYTF. The CDR3 coding sequence is TGCGCCAGCAGCTTAGACAGTTATGGCTACACCTTC.

This clonotype was recorded many times. The chain joins TRBV10-3 to TRBJ2-1; 8 nucleotides line up with TRBD1. After removal of 0 bases from V and 5 bases from J, the junction contained 3 bases not matched to a gene. CDR3 length: 15 residues. Germline V gene lookup returns CDR1 ENHRY and CDR2 SYGVKD. The CDR3 here is CAISESQGADNEQFF. The CDR3 DNA is TGTGCCATCAGTGAGTCCCAGGGGGCGGACAATGAGCAGTTCTTC.

This clonotype was detected a few times. The genes are TRBV19 and TRBJ1-5, with 7 nucleotides matching TRBD1. Germline values: CDR1 LNHDA, CDR2 SQIVND (reference sequence). Trimming took 2 bases from V and 5 from J; bases not matched to a gene: 9. This CDR3 is built from 16 residues. The CDR3 is CASSILRGQAHQPQHF. CDR3 nucleotides: TGTGCCAGTAGTATATTGAGAGGACAGGCACATCAGCCCCAGCATTTT.

This clonotype has a single count. V is TRBV3-1 and J is TRBJ2-3; 11 nucleotides agree with TRBD2. CDR1 LGHDT and CDR2 YNNKEL come from the germline V gene (reference sequence). This CDR3 has 15 residues. The V and J ends lost 10 bases and 5 bases, in that order; junction bases with no gene match: 11. CDR3 in amino acids: CATRSVGTSGDTQYF. The CDR3 coding sequence is TGTGCCACCCGAAGCGTGGGGACTAGCGGAGATACGCAGTATTTT.

This clonotype was seen many times. The chain links TRBV12-3 or TRBV12-4 to TRBJ1-2; 7 bases match TRBD1. The trim removed 3 bases at V and 7 bases at J, leaving 8 bases unmatched. This CDR3 spans 14 amino acids. The CDR3 sequence: CASSLITGASGYTF. The CDR3 nucleotides read TGTGCCAGCAGTTTGATTACAGGGGCCAGTGGCTACACCTTC.

This clonotype was recorded many times. The rearrangement uses TRBV5-6 and TRBJ2-1, with D hard to call. CDR3 length equals 11 residues. The V end was cut by 0 bases, the J end by 8 bases, with 3 bases between. From germline, CDR1 is SGHDT and CDR2 YYEEEE. The CDR3 region is CASSLEHEQFF. CDR3 nucleotides: TGTGCCAGCAGCTTGGAGCATGAGCAGTTCTTC.

The chain joins TRBV9 to TRBJ1-3; D gene ambiguous. CDR1 SGDLS and CDR2 YYNGEE come from the germline V gene. This CDR3 region has 18 residues. V was shortened by 1 base and J by 0 bases, with 17 bases between the two germline ends. The CDR3 bases are TGTGCCAGCAGCGTAACTTTGGACTCCAGGAGCTCTGGAAACACCATATATTTT. This sequence encodes CASSVTLDSRSSGNTIYF.

This clonotype has a count of ten or more. J is TRBJ2-1 and V is TRBV6-2 or TRBV6-3; the D is unclear. V was clipped by 2 bases and J by 0 bases, with 14 bases between them. In germline, CDR1 is MNHEY, CDR2 SVGEGT. The CDR3 covers 17 residues. CDR3 sequence reads: CASSYRKGRSSYNEQFF. CDR3 DNA sequence: TGTGCCAGCAGTTACAGGAAGGGCAGAAGCTCCTACAATGAGCAGTTCTTC.

The sample holds many counts of this clonotype. The rearrangement uses TRBV5-1 and TRBJ1-1; TRBD1 is a possible D gene (6 bases). V was clipped by 0 bases and J by 3 bases, with 12 bases between them. The CDR3 has 15 amino acids. Germline lookup yields CDR1 SGHRS and CDR2 YFSETQ. The DNA of the CDR3 is TGCGCCAGCAGCTTGGGGTCGGCAGGGGACACTGAAGCTTTCTTT. Protein: CASSLGSAGDTEAFF.

This clonotype was recorded many times. CDR3 protein: CSVMTGGETQYF. DNA of the CDR3: TGCAGCGTGATGACAGGGGGAGAGACCCAGTACTTC. The chain links TRBV29-1 to TRBJ2-5, with 9 positions matching TRBD1. The CDR3 loop spans 12 amino acids. V lost 6 bases and J lost 4; bases outside the gene matches: 3. Germline values: CDR1 SQVTM, CDR2 ANQGSEA.

Many counts were recorded for this clonotype. This chain connects TRBV20-1 to TRBJ1-4; D is unresolved. This CDR3 comprises 14 residues. Looked up from germline, CDR1 is DFQATT and CDR2 is SNEGSKA (reference sequence). The V and J ends lost 2 bases and 4 bases respectively, with 11 bases between them. This CDR3 reads CSARLGPNNEKLFF. Here the CDR3 DNA reads TGCAGTGCTAGACTCGGGCCGAATAATGAAAAACTGTTTTTT.

This clonotype was recorded at least ten times. The chain couples TRBV7-8 to TRBJ2-5; possibly TRBD1 for D (6 bases). Germline V gene sequence: CDR1 SGHVS, CDR2 FQNEAQ. The CDR3 has 15 amino acids. V gave up 2 bases and J gave up 5 bases, with 15 bases separating them. The CDR3 sequence: CASSLNFQGSETQYF. The CDR3 DNA follows: TGTGCCAGCAGCTTAAATTTTCAGGGGTCGGAGACCCAGTACTTC.

There are many counts of this clonotype. The DNA is left out, because the CDR3 cannot be placed on it with certainty; the CDR3 is given as TCRdb lists it. The rearrangement joins TRBV29-1 to TRBJ2-1; no DNA check was done on the table's D call, TRBD1. Germline V gene lookup returns CDR1 SQVTM and CDR2 ANQGSEA. The CDR3 is made up of 12 amino acids, end residues included. CDR3 region: CSVGPGAGVRFF.

This clonotype was picked up many times. J is TRBJ1-5 and V is TRBV27; 11 nucleotides align to TRBD1. The J segment lost 3 bases and the V segment lost 4 bases, leaving 5 bases of the junction unmatched. In germline, CDR1 is MNHEY, CDR2 SMNVEV (reference sequence). The CDR3 runs 16 residues. The chain's CDR3 is CASSSRDRGTNQPQHF. CDR3 in DNA: TGTGCCAGCAGTTCCCGGGACAGGGGGACCAATCAGCCCCAGCATTTT.

This clonotype was found many times. The CDR3 DNA reads as TGCAGTGCTAGCACGGGACCGCTGGGCAATCAGCCCCAGCATTTT. Its translation: CSASTGPLGNQPQHF. V and J are TRBV20-1 and TRBJ1-5, with a weak D call TRBD1 (5 bases). The V and J ends lost 3 bases and 2 bases respectively, with 14 bases between them. The CDR3 has 15 residues. Germline V lookup: CDR1 DFQATT, CDR2 SNEGSKA (reference sequence).

The table lists this clonotype with many counts. The V call is TRBV5-6, the J call TRBJ2-3; D unresolved. The CDR3 is 17 amino acids. V was pared by 3 bases and J by 2 bases, with 19 bases between. Germline V gene data show CDR1 as SGHDT and CDR2 as YYEEEE. Written as DNA, the CDR3 is TGTGCCAGCAGCTCGAAAGGTTCAGGCCCCATCACAGATACGCAGTATTTT. Its translation is CASSSKGSGPITDTQYF.

This clonotype was detected a few times. This chain joins TRBV5-1 and TRBJ1-5; D gene ambiguous. V was clipped by 0 bases and J by 2 bases, with 12 bases between them. The germline V gene encodes CDR1 SGHRS and CDR2 YFSETQ. The CDR3 length is 16 residues. The CDR3 nucleotides are TGCGCCAGCAGCTTGGACGGGCGGGGTGGCAATCAGCCCCAGCATTTT. This gives the protein CASSLDGRGGNQPQHF.